Below, 20 T cell receptor beta chains from the same sample are listed, as sequenced in a study of Ad26.COV2.S vaccination and SARS-CoV-2 variants. Profiled with immunoSEQ multiplex PCR; TCRdb holds only in-frame clones, not every one. The repertoire has hundreds of thousands of clones, about nine tenths of them found once; the top ten carry around 3.6%. Sample treatment: some 20 received Ad26.COV2.S at low or high dose, single or two shots; 5 received placebo; per-sample allocation not given. Samples analyzed were those drawn on day 63 after the first vaccine or placebo injection. The material sequenced was peripheral blood, taken in a trial of Ad26.COV2.S vaccine versus placebo. Source of these receptors: a person between 18 and 60 years old who received the Ad26.COV2.S COVID-19 vaccine or a placebo.

CDR3 sequence: CASSPPSGDGYYGYTF. The CDR3 DNA is TGTGCCAGCTCACCACCGTCGGGGGACGGATACTATGGCTACACCTTC. The genes are TRBV18 and TRBJ1-2; D is possibly TRBD1 (5 bases). Between the trimmed V and J ends, which lost 0 bases and 3 bases, there was a span of 14 bases. Germline loops: CDR1 KGHSH, CDR2 LQKENI. The CDR3 covers 16 residues.

The V and J genes are TRBV10-3 and TRBJ1-5, with a weak D call TRBD1 (5 bases). CDR1 and CDR2 (germline): ENHRY, SYGVKD. CDR3 length: 15 residues. V was clipped by 0 bases and J by 2 bases, with 8 bases between them. In DNA form, the CDR3 reads TGTGCCATCAGTGAGTCTATGGGGGGCAATCAGCCCCAGCATTTT. Its translation: CAISESMGGNQPQHF.

The table lists this clone with a few counts. The rearrangement joins TRBV5-4 to TRBJ1-6, with D unclear. Germline V gene sequence: CDR1 SGHNT, CDR2 YYREEE (reference sequence). The CDR3 totals 16 residues. Trimming shortened V by 3 bases and J by 0 bases, and 10 bases separated the two germline ends. CDR3 loop: CASSSKSSSYNSPLHF. For the CDR3, the DNA is TGTGCCAGCAGCTCCAAATCGAGCTCCTATAATTCACCCCTCCACTTT.

V is TRBV5-1 and J is TRBJ1-4; 7 bases line up with TRBD1. V was pared by 4 bases and J by 4 bases, with 4 bases of the junction left unmatched. There are 14 residues in the CDR3. Looked up from germline, CDR1 is SGHRS and CDR2 is YFSETQ. The CDR3 DNA follows: TGCGCCAGCAGCCGGGGACAGAGTAATGAAAAACTGTTTTTT. It is translated as CASSRGQSNEKLFF.

The chain uses TRBV5-1 and TRBJ2-7; D remains ambiguous. V gave up 3 bases and J gave up 7 bases, with 8 bases separating them. The CDR3 has 11 residues. CDR1 and CDR2 (germline): SGHRS, YFSETQ. CDR3 sequence: CASSSYEEQYF. In nucleotides, the CDR3 is TGCGCCAGCAGCTCGTACGAGGAGCAGTACTTC.

V is TRBV7-9 and J is TRBJ1-1; 7 bases agree with TRBD1. This CDR3 has 14 amino acids. The germline gives CDR1 SEHNR, CDR2 FQNEAQ (reference sequence). V was pared by 5 bases and J by 0 bases, with 3 bases of the junction left unmatched. CDR3 in amino acids: CASSLGQVNTEAFF. CDR3 in DNA: TGTGCCAGCAGCCTCGGACAGGTGAACACTGAAGCTTTCTTT.

This clone was picked up a small number of times. The chain couples TRBV6-5 to TRBJ1-1, with D hard to call. This CDR3 has 13 amino acids. The germline gives CDR1 MNHEY, CDR2 SVGAGI. Trimming removed 7 bases at V and 4 bases at J, with 13 bases between. Written as DNA, the CDR3 is TGTGCCAGCACCCCTCGAGTGAGCACTGAAGCTTTCTTT. Its protein product is CASTPRVSTEAFF.

The rearrangement joins TRBV18 to TRBJ1-2, with no clear D. Trimming shortened V by 3 bases and J by 0 bases, and 8 bases separated the two germline ends. CDR3 length equals 14 residues. Germline CDR1 is KGHSH and CDR2 is LQKENI. This CDR3 is CASSPQNPNYGYTF. For the CDR3, the DNA is TGTGCCAGCTCACCGCAGAATCCTAACTATGGCTACACCTTC.

The chain recombines TRBV6-6 with TRBJ2-1; 9 bases are a match to TRBD2. CDR1 and CDR2 (germline): MNHNY, SVGAGI (reference sequence). This CDR3 is 15 amino acids long. V was pared by 8 bases and J by 0 bases, with 5 bases of the junction left unmatched. The CDR3 coding sequence is TGTGCCAGCTATGATAGCGGGGGCTCCTACAATGAGCAGTTCTTC. This codes for CASYDSGGSYNEQFF.

The chain has TRBV3-1 (or the pseudogene TRBV3-2) and TRBJ2-6; D is uncertain. This CDR3 spans 15 amino acids. V was trimmed by 6 bases and J by 0 bases, leaving 9 bases between them. Germline CDR1 reads LGHDT; CDR2 reads YNNKEL (reference sequence). DNA for the CDR3: TGTGCCAGCAGTAGGGCGGTCTCTGGGGCCAACGTCCTGACTTTC. It codes for CASSRAVSGANVLTF.

This clone was recorded only once. J is TRBJ2-1 and V is TRBV4-3; no firm D call. CDR3 length: 15 amino acids. V was trimmed by 0 bases and J by 1 base, leaving 7 bases between them. The V gene's germline CDR1 is LGHNA and CDR2 YSLEER. This CDR3 reads CASSQDPGSYNEQFF. CDR3 DNA sequence: TGCGCCAGCAGCCAAGACCCGGGTTCCTACAATGAGCAGTTCTTC.

The chain employs TRBV9 and TRBJ2-2, with D maybe TRBD1 (6 bases). The V and J ends lost 3 bases and 3 bases respectively, with 18 bases between them. Germline CDR1 is SGDLS and CDR2 is YYNGEE. The CDR3 is 17 residues long. The CDR3 nucleotides are TGTGCCAGCAGCGCGAGCCGAAGGGGGTCGTACACCGGGGAGCTGTTTTTT. Translating gives CASSASRRGSYTGELFF. The entire variable domain, with the rest obtained from reference TRBV9 and TRBJ2-2, is as follows: DSGVTQTPKHLITATGQRVTLRCSPRSGDLSVYWYQQSLDQGLQFLIQYYNGEERAKGNILERFSAQQFPDLHSELNLSSLELGDSALYFCASSASRRGSYTGELFFGEGSRLTVL.

The genes are TRBV7-8 and TRBJ2-3, with D tentatively TRBD1 (5 bases). V lost 1 base to trimming and J lost 1 base, with 9 bases between them. Germline assignment: CDR1 SGHVS and CDR2 FQNEAQ. The CDR3 has 15 amino acids. The CDR3 loop reads CASSLGLGGTDTQYF. CDR3 DNA sequence: TGTGCCAGCAGCTTAGGGTTAGGGGGCACAGATACGCAGTATTTT.

V gene TRBV5-4 combines with J gene TRBJ1-1, with 7 nucleotides matching TRBD1. Germline CDR1 and CDR2: SGHNT and YYREEE (reference sequence). The CDR3 sequence is 13 residues long. V lost 10 bases and J lost 3; bases outside the gene matches: 9. As DNA, the CDR3 is TGTGCCGTTCGACAGGGAGCCGACACTGAAGCTTTCTTT. It specifies CAVRQGADTEAFF.

This clone was seen only once. The chain links TRBV9 to TRBJ2-7, with D unresolved. The CDR3 is 14 amino acids. V was cut by 2 bases and J by 0 bases, with 9 bases left in between. Germline loops: CDR1 SGDLS, CDR2 YYNGEE. This CDR3 is CASSVGSISYEQYF. The CDR3 bases are TGTGCCAGCAGCGTTGGGTCGATCTCCTACGAGCAGTACTTC.

This chain links TRBV5-1 with TRBJ1-2, with 10 bases aligning to TRBD1. Looked up from germline, CDR1 is SGHRS and CDR2 is YFSETQ. The V segment lost 3 bases and the J segment 4 bases; nucleotides outside the gene matches: 6. The CDR3 is 15 amino acids. This CDR3 is CASSSSGTGAYGYTF. CDR3 bases: TGCGCCAGCAGCTCAAGCGGGACAGGGGCCTATGGCTACACCTTC.

The chain links TRBV6-5 to TRBJ2-6, with unresolved D. The CDR3 extends over 14 amino acids. Between the trimmed V and J ends, which lost 6 bases and 0 bases, there was a span of 6 bases. Germline V CDR1 and CDR2: MNHEY, SVGAGI. The CDR3 DNA is TGTGCCAGCAGGGGGAACTCTGGGGCCAACGTCCTGACTTTC. Its protein product is CASRGNSGANVLTF.

The chain links TRBV5-1 to TRBJ2-3, with D perhaps TRBD2 (7 bases). Germline V gives CDR1 SGHRS, CDR2 YFSETQ. The length of the CDR3 is 18 residues. Deletions cut 2 bases from V and 0 bases from J, with 19 bases between. The CDR3 region is CASSFWGGAGISTDTQYF. CDR3 nucleotides: TGCGCCAGCAGCTTCTGGGGGGGCGCCGGTATCAGCACAGATACGCAGTATTTT.

The rearrangement uses TRBV3-1 (or the pseudogene TRBV3-2) and TRBJ2-7, with D hard to call. V lost 0 bases and J 5 bases, leaving 11 bases between the germline ends. The CDR3 covers 14 residues. From germline, CDR1 is LGHDT and CDR2 YNNKEL (reference sequence). CDR3 coding DNA: TGTGCCAGCAGCCAAGAATGGTTTATGGACGAGCAGTACTTC. Protein sequence: CASSQEWFMDEQYF.

The genes are TRBV14 and TRBJ1-3; D call uncertain. The V and J ends lost 6 bases and 0 bases respectively, with 12 bases between them. Germline V gene lookup returns CDR1 SGHDN and CDR2 FVKESK. This CDR3 is 15 amino acids long. The CDR3 DNA sequence: TGTGCCAGCAGTAGCGGACGCTTCTCTGGAAACACCATATATTTT. Protein: CASSSGRFSGNTIYF.